These 30 T cell receptor beta chains were all obtained from the same sample, sequenced in a study of blood T cells in healthy people across ages. Primers used in a second PCR of about 7 to 12 cycles were a sample-barcoded 5' primer and a J-beta primer mix. Each CDR3 protein gets one entry after TCRdb re-called the 5' RACE reads with MiXCR. The data show over a million distinct CDR3 sequences, with under 45% seen just once and approximately 19% held by the top ten. What was sequenced was blood. These receptors all come from a woman aged 55-69 years in good health.

This chain links TRBV6-2 or TRBV6-3 with TRBJ2-1; the match to TRBD1 covers 7 bases. The CDR3 is 15 residues long. Germline V gene data show CDR1 as MNHEY and CDR2 as SVGEGT. V lost 2 bases, J lost 8 bases, and 9 bases stayed unmatched. The CDR3 is CASSYGTATVYEQFF. CDR3 sequence (DNA): TGTGCCAGCAGTTACGGGACAGCGACGGTCTATGAGCAGTTCTTC.

This clonotype was picked up one time. The CDR3 region is CATSVPGFMFF. CDR3 DNA sequence: TGTGCCACCAGTGTTCCAGGGTTCATGTTCTTC. The chain combines TRBV24-1 with TRBJ2-1; possibly TRBD1 for D (5 bases). Germline loops: CDR1 KGHDR, CDR2 SFDVKD. The CDR3 is 11 amino acids. The V gene lost 5 bases and the J gene lost 15 bases, with 13 bases spanning the gap.

This clonotype was observed many times. This rearrangement joins TRBV29-1 to TRBJ2-1; no definite D call. The CDR3 is 12 residues long. Trimming shortened V by 5 bases and J by 10 bases, and 15 bases separated the two germline ends. Germline-derived CDR1 and CDR2 are SQVTM and ANQGSEA. In DNA form, the CDR3 reads TGCAGCGTTAGGGTGCCCCTGGGCGAGCAGTTCTTC. It encodes CSVRVPLGEQFF.

The chain uses TRBV29-1 and TRBJ1-4; 7 bases are shared with TRBD1. The V gene's germline CDR1 is SQVTM and CDR2 ANQGSEA. After removal of 6 bases from V and 13 bases from J, the junction contained 8 bases not matched to a gene. This CDR3 is built from 11 residues. CDR3 loop: CSVLTGSRLFF. The CDR3 region has the DNA TGCAGCGTGCTGACAGGGTCTCGACTGTTTTTT.

V gene TRBV10-3 combines with J gene TRBJ1-4; the match to TRBD1 covers 8 bases. The J segment lost 10 bases and the V segment lost 5 bases, leaving 12 bases of the junction unmatched. Germline V gives CDR1 ENHRY, CDR2 SYGVKD. The CDR3 consists of 15 residues. The CDR3 DNA reads as TGTGCCATCAGTCTTACAGGGGGACAGGATGGAAAACTGTTTTTT. Protein: CAISLTGGQDGKLFF.

The chain is built from TRBV5-1 and TRBJ2-3; 10 bases are a match to TRBD2. The CDR3 is 18 amino acids. Germline-derived CDR1 and CDR2 are SGHRS and YFSETQ. The J segment lost 0 bases and the V segment lost 0 bases, leaving 7 bases of the junction unmatched. CDR3 sequence: CASSLGGLAGDSTDTQYF. As DNA, the CDR3 is TGCGCCAGCAGCTTGGGTGGCCTAGCGGGAGACAGCACAGATACGCAGTATTTT.

As regards this clonotype: At one end the junction does not follow the germline gene, possibly because of a read error. This chain links TRBV7-6 with TRBJ2-7; TRBD2 is a possible D gene (5 bases). CDR3 length equals 13 residues. Germline values: CDR1 SGHVS, CDR2 FNYEAQ. In DNA form, the CDR3 reads TGTGTCAGCAGCGCGACTACCCTCTACGAGCAGTACTTC. It is translated as CVSSATTLYEQYF.

The genes are TRBV27 and TRBJ2-5; TRBD2 is a possible D gene (6 bases). This CDR3 is built from 15 residues. V lost 2 bases and J lost 1, with 11 bases in between. Per the germline V gene, CDR1 is MNHEY and CDR2 is SMNVEV (reference sequence). The CDR3 reads CASSLVVGGQETQYF. The CDR3, as DNA: TGTGCCAGCAGTTTAGTAGTGGGGGGCCAAGAGACCCAGTACTTC.

This clonotype was seen more than once but under ten times. An end of the junction differs from the germline gene, which may be a read error. The chain employs TRBV7-2 and TRBJ2-1; D gene uncertain. The germline V gene has CDR1 SGHTA and CDR2 FQGNSA. The CDR3 is 11 residues long. The CDR3 here is CASGFYNEQFF. The CDR3 DNA sequence: TGTGCCAGCGGCTTTTACAATGAGCAGTTCTTC. The entire variable domain, with the rest obtained from reference TRBV7-2 and TRBJ2-1, is as follows: GAGVSQSPSNKVTEKGKDVELRCDPISGHTALYWYRQSLGQGLEFLIYFQGNSAPDKSGLPSDRFSAERTGGSVSTLTIQRTQQEDSAVYLCASGFYNEQFFGPGTRLTVL.

The V and J genes are TRBV7-2 and TRBJ2-1; 9 positions agree with TRBD2. This CDR3 is built from 15 residues. Germline V gene sequence: CDR1 SGHTA, CDR2 FQGNSA. J gave up 13 bases and V 5 bases, and 15 bases lay outside the gene matches. CDR3 region: CASSPPGRGLAGQFF. The CDR3, as DNA: TGTGCCAGCAGCCCCCCGGGGCGGGGACTAGCTGGTCAGTTCTTC. Drawing the rest from reference TRBV7-2 and TRBJ2-1, the complete variable domain is GAGVSQSPSNKVTEKGKDVELRCDPISGHTALYWYRQSLGQGLEFLIYFQGNSAPDKSGLPSDRFSAERTGGSVSTLTIQRTQQEDSAVYLCASSPPGRGLAGQFFGPGTRLTVL.

This clonotype was counted many times. This rearrangement joins TRBV29-1 to TRBJ2-1; maybe TRBD2 (6 bases). CDR3 length equals 13 residues. Germline assignment: CDR1 SQVTM and CDR2 ANQGSEA. V was cut by 5 bases and J by 3 bases, with 11 bases left in between. CDR3: CSVRLDLYNEQFF. CDR3 sequence (DNA): TGCAGCGTTCGACTAGATCTCTACAATGAGCAGTTCTTC.

This clonotype came up a few times. In DNA, the CDR3 is TGTGCCAGCACCGTCGGACTAGCGGGCACAGATACGCAGTATTTT. Its protein is CASTVGLAGTDTQYF. The chain carries TRBV28 and TRBJ2-3; 10 bases align to TRBD2. The CDR3 extends over 15 amino acids. Germline CDR1 MDHEN, CDR2 SYDVKM. V was clipped by 7 bases and J by 1 base; unmatched bases: 5.

This clonotype was observed once. The chain uses TRBV7-9 and TRBJ2-3, with TRBD2 matching 12 bases. The CDR3 extends over 16 amino acids. Germline assignment: CDR1 SEHNR and CDR2 FQNEAQ (reference sequence). V gave up 5 bases and J gave up 0 bases; unmatched junction bases: 3. CDR3 in amino acids: CASSTTSGSSTDTQYF. The CDR3 DNA reads TGTGCCAGCAGCACGACTAGCGGGAGTAGCACAGATACGCAGTATTTT.

The chain employs TRBV10-3 and TRBJ2-5; maybe TRBD1 (6 bases). The CDR3 consists of 16 residues. Looked up from germline, CDR1 is ENHRY and CDR2 is SYGVKD. The V gene lost 0 bases and the J gene lost 2 bases, with 13 bases spanning the gap. For the CDR3, the DNA is TGTGCCATCAGTGAGTCGGCCGGGACACCTCAAGAGACCCAGTACTTC. Its translation is CAISESAGTPQETQYF.

This chain's CDR3 is CASSLKSGASPLHF. The CDR3 DNA follows: TGTGCCAGCAGTTTAAAATCAGGAGCTTCACCCCTCCACTTT. The chain joins TRBV12-3 or TRBV12-4 to TRBJ1-6, with unresolved D. The V end lost 2 bases, the J end lost 9 bases, and 11 bases lay between the germline ends. This CDR3 is built from 14 residues.

The rearrangement uses TRBV4-2 and TRBJ2-1; 8 positions agree with TRBD2. With V trimmed by 4 bases and J by 4 bases, 9 bases remained unmatched. The CDR3 extends over 16 amino acids. Germline V gene data show CDR1 as LGHNA and CDR2 as YNFKEQ. The CDR3 DNA follows: TGTGCCAGCAGCCTCAGACCAGCGGGAGAGTACAATGAGCAGTTCTTC. Translation: CASSLRPAGEYNEQFF.

This clonotype was seen a few times. The chain is built from TRBV11-2 and TRBJ2-7; a possible D gene is TRBD2 (6 bases). The germline CDR1 and CDR2 sequences are SGHAT and FQNNGV. This CDR3 is 14 amino acids long. V lost 5 bases and J 10 bases, leaving 21 bases between the germline ends. The CDR3 nucleotides are TGTGCCAGCAGCCTCAACGGGGGAAGAGACACCCAGTACTTC. Translated: CASSLNGGRDTQYF. Together with reference TRBV11-2 and TRBJ2-7, the CDR3 gives the full variable domain: EAGVAQSPRYKIIEKRQSVAFWCNPISGHATLYWYQQILGQGPKLLIQFQNNGVVDDSQLPKDRFSAERLKGVDSTLKIQPAKLEDSAVYLCASSLNGGRDTQYFGPGTRLTVT.

The gene calls are TRBV5-1 and TRBJ1-2, with D perhaps matching TRBD1 (5 bases). Between the trimmed V and J ends, which lost 1 base and 7 bases, there was a span of 11 bases. The CDR3 runs 13 residues. Germline lookup yields CDR1 SGHRS and CDR2 YFSETQ. CDR3 coding DNA: TGCGCCAGCAGCTTGCCCGGGGCCGGTGGCTACACCTTC. Translating it yields CASSLPGAGGYTF.

The chain carries TRBV15 and TRBJ2-1, with D uncertain. The CDR3 extends over 13 amino acids. Germline lookup yields CDR1 LNHNV and CDR2 YYDKDF (reference sequence). The V end lost 2 bases, the J end lost 8 bases, and 10 bases lay between the germline ends. CDR3 nucleotide sequence: TGTGCCACCAGCAGACGAGGTTACGATGAGCAGTTCTTC. Translating gives CATSRRGYDEQFF.

The J gene is TRBJ2-5, the V gene TRBV12-3 or TRBV12-4, with a weak D call TRBD2 (6 bases). V dropped 2 bases and J dropped 4 bases, with 11 bases sitting between them. The CDR3 has 14 residues. CDR3 in DNA: TGTGCCAGCAGTTTACGGGAGCTGGGAGAGACCCAGTACTTC. It encodes CASSLRELGETQYF.

In this sample, this clonotype turned up a few times. V gene TRBV11-3 combines with J gene TRBJ2-7; D uncertain. The DNA end lines up better with TRBJ2-5; the J call may be wrong. The CDR3 has 12 amino acids. Germline values: CDR1 SGHNT, CDR2 YENEEA. DNA of the CDR3: TGTGCCAGCATACTTAATCGGGAGACCCAGTACTTC. As protein: CASILNRETQYF.

This clonotype was seen a handful of times. A much larger clonotype is one base distant, so this may be a read error. The chain uses TRBV20-1 and TRBJ2-7; D remains ambiguous. Germline-derived CDR1 and CDR2 are DFQATT and SNEGSKA (reference sequence). The CDR3 is made up of 12 amino acids. The CDR3 DNA is TGCAGGGCTACCCCCGATTACTACGAGCAGTACTTC. Protein: CRATPDYYEQYF.

This clonotype occurred a few times. The rearrangement uses TRBV5-5 and TRBJ2-7; unclear D gene. With 0 bases removed from V and 4 bases from J, the gap between germline ends came to 11 bases. The CDR3 extends over 14 amino acids. Germline loops: CDR1 SGHKS, CDR2 YYEKEE (reference sequence). CDR3 loop: CASSLAIGRYEQYF. For the CDR3, the DNA is TGTGCCAGCAGCTTGGCGATCGGCCGATACGAGCAGTACTTC. Full variable domain (remainder filled in from reference TRBV5-5 and TRBJ2-7): DAGVTQSPTHLIKTRGQQVTLRCSPISGHKSVSWYQQVLGQGPQFIFQYYEKEERGRGNFPDRFSARQFPNYSSELNVNALLLGDSALYLCASSLAIGRYEQYFGPGTRLTVT.

The chain joins TRBV29-1 to TRBJ1-2; D might be TRBD1 (5 bases). Germline V lookup: CDR1 SQVTM, CDR2 ANQGSEA. This CDR3 has 12 amino acids. Trimming cost V 3 bases and J 5 bases, with 10 bases left between them. In nucleotides, the CDR3 is TGCAGCGTTGATGGGGGGGGGTATGGCTACACCTTC. Translation gives CSVDGGGYGYTF.

The rearrangement links TRBV7-2 to TRBJ2-7; D possibly uses TRBD1 or TRBD2 (5 bases each). CDR1 and CDR2 from the germline V gene are SGHTA and FQGNSA. The CDR3 spans 16 residues. V was pared by 1 base and J by 2 bases, with 15 bases between. CDR3 sequence (DNA): TGTGCCAGCAGCTTAGGGGGACGAGCGAGAGCCTACGAGCAGTACTTC. Protein sequence: CASSLGGRARAYEQYF.

This clonotype was recorded a few times. This chain links TRBV12-5 with TRBJ2-3; D gene unclear. CDR3 length: 12 amino acids. The germline V gene encodes CDR1 LGHNT and CDR2 FRNRAP. Trimming took off 4 bases at V and 4 bases at J, with 6 bases between the two ends. The DNA for the CDR3 is TGTGCTAGTGGTTGGTCTGCAGATACGCAGTATTTT. Its translation: CASGWSADTQYF.

The rearrangement joins TRBV11-2 to TRBJ2-1, with 7 bases identical to TRBD2. Trimming removed 4 bases from V and 9 bases from J; junction bases left unmatched: 9. Germline loops: CDR1 SGHAT, CDR2 FQNNGV. The length of the CDR3 is 14 residues. The CDR3 nucleotides read TGTGCCAGCAGCTCCACTGCGGGAGCCGCTGAGCAGTTCTTC. Amino acids: CASSSTAGAAEQFF.

This sequence joins TRBV20-1 and TRBJ2-3, with D hard to call. Trimming took 0 bases from V and 0 from J, leaving 10 bases between them. The CDR3 loop spans 15 amino acids. Germline V CDR1 and CDR2: DFQATT, SNEGSKA (reference sequence). CDR3 protein: CSARDQERSTDTQYF. CDR3 DNA sequence: TGCAGTGCTAGAGATCAGGAAAGGAGCACAGATACGCAGTATTTT.

This clonotype has just a few counts. The CDR3 here is CASSQTSGASYGYTF. The CDR3 nucleotides are TGCGCCAGCAGCCAAACCTCAGGGGCCTCCTATGGCTACACCTTC. This chain joins TRBV4-1 and TRBJ1-2, with D tentatively TRBD1 (6 bases). This CDR3 is 15 amino acids long. CDR1 is MGHRA and CDR2 is YSYEKL in the germline V gene. Trimming removed 2 bases at V and 4 bases at J, with 14 bases between.

CDR3 DNA: TGTGCCAGCAGCGTCGGCAGTCTCTACGAGCAGTACTTC. Translated: CASSVGSLYEQYF. The chain combines TRBV2 with TRBJ2-7; D gene unclear. Germline-derived CDR1 and CDR2 are SNHLY and FYNNEI. This CDR3 region has 13 residues. Trimming took off 6 bases at V and 3 bases at J, with 12 bases between the two ends.